This entry lists 32 T cell receptor beta chains sequenced from one sample in a study of T cell changes during pregnancy in multiple sclerosis. Repertoires were generated with immunoSEQ multiplex PCR, while TCRdb's copy carries only in-frame clones and drops some. Here the sample spans 95,000 to 110,000 clones, just under 95% being singletons. The sequenced sample was peripheral blood, obtained in the third trimester of pregnancy. The receptors were gathered from a female donor in good health, enrolled as a control in a pregnancy study.

The chain is built from TRBV5-1 and TRBJ1-4; TRBD1 matches at 7 bases. CDR1 and CDR2 (germline): SGHRS, YFSETQ. V was clipped by 3 bases and J by 14 bases; unmatched bases: 7. CDR3 length equals 12 residues. CDR3 residues: CASSSQQGILFF. CDR3 DNA: TGCGCCAGCAGCTCCCAACAGGGGATTCTGTTTTTT.

CDR3 sequence (DNA): TGTGCCAGTAGTCGGACCGGGGAGCTGTTTTTT. As protein: CASSRTGELFF. The chain links TRBV19 to TRBJ2-2; D is unclear. The CDR3 totals 11 residues. Germline V gives CDR1 LNHDA, CDR2 SQIVND (reference sequence). Trimming removed 5 bases from V and 5 bases from J, with 3 bases in between.

The gene calls are TRBV2 and TRBJ1-5, with unresolved D. The CDR3 loop spans 13 amino acids. The V end was cut by 5 bases, the J end by 5 bases, with 10 bases between. From germline, CDR1 is SNHLY and CDR2 FYNNEI. CDR3 amino acids: CASSPSEDQPQHF. CDR3 DNA: TGTGCCAGCAGTCCTTCTGAGGATCAGCCCCAGCATTTT.

The chain uses TRBV4-3 and TRBJ2-7, with TRBD2 identical over 8 bases. The germline V gene encodes CDR1 LGHNA and CDR2 YSLEER. V lost 0 bases and J lost 5; bases outside the gene matches: 9. This CDR3 spans 16 amino acids. As DNA, the CDR3 is TGCGCCAGCAGCCAAGACGAGCGGGGGCCAGGGGACGAGCAGTACTTC. Translation gives CASSQDERGPGDEQYF.

The chain joins TRBV4-3 to TRBJ1-2; D ambiguous. The V end lost 0 bases, the J end lost 3 bases, and 11 bases lay between the germline ends. Germline loops: CDR1 LGHNA, CDR2 YSLEER. The CDR3 is 15 residues long. The CDR3 region is CASSQDREGYYGYTF. The CDR3 DNA follows: TGCGCCAGCAGCCAAGATCGGGAGGGTTACTATGGCTACACCTTC.

The chain employs TRBV4-3 and TRBJ1-2, with 12 bases that match TRBD1. The CDR3 length is 15 residues. CDR1 and CDR2 (germline): LGHNA, YSLEER. Trimming cost V 1 base and J 6 bases; bases outside gene matches: 3. The CDR3, as DNA: TGCGCCAGCAGCCAAGGGGACAGGGGGCCCAATGGCTACACCTTC. This codes for CASSQGDRGPNGYTF.

In this sample, this clone turned up once. The chain joins TRBV7-9 to TRBJ2-5; 7 bases fit TRBD2. The length of the CDR3 is 14 residues. V was clipped by 5 bases and J by 1 base; unmatched bases: 4. Germline-derived CDR1 and CDR2 are SEHNR and FQNEAQ (reference sequence). Here the CDR3 DNA reads TGTGCCAGCAGCCTCCAGCGGGGCCAAGAGACCCAGTACTTC. Translating gives CASSLQRGQETQYF.

Notes on this clone: The identical CDR3 is also encoded by other nucleotide sequences in the sample. The genes are TRBV6-1 and TRBJ2-3, with 11 bases fitting TRBD2. Germline loops: CDR1 MNHNS, CDR2 SASEGT. The CDR3 runs 15 residues. The ends lost 2 bases at V and 4 bases at J; junction bases unmatched: 2. DNA for the CDR3: TGTGCCAGCAGTGAATTAGCGGGGGGGCCAGATACGCAGTATTTT. Amino acids: CASSELAGGPDTQYF.

Details on this clone: The junction differs from germline at one of its ends, possibly a read error. The J gene is TRBJ1-1, the V gene TRBV10-3; no clear D gene. The CDR3 extends over 15 amino acids. CDR1 and CDR2 from the germline V gene are ENHRY and SYGVKD. The CDR3 reads CAISEEWSLNTKAFF. The CDR3 nucleotides are TGTGCCATCAGTGAAGAATGGTCCTTGAACACTAAAGCTTTCTTT.

This rearrangement joins TRBV7-2 to TRBJ1-1; D gene unclear. CDR1 and CDR2 (germline): SGHTA, FQGNSA. The CDR3 loop spans 13 amino acids. Trimming pared 5 bases from V and 1 base from J, leaving 8 bases between. DNA of the CDR3: TGTGCCAGCAGCCCCGGTCCGAACACTGAAGCTTTCTTT. Translation gives CASSPGPNTEAFF.

This clone appeared once. The J gene is TRBJ2-4, the V gene TRBV19, with D possibly being TRBD2 (7 bases). V lost 7 bases to trimming and J lost 1 base, with 14 bases between them. The CDR3 totals 15 residues. The V gene's germline CDR1 is LNHDA and CDR2 SQIVND (reference sequence). CDR3 in amino acids: CASTMAGAAKNIQYF. In nucleotides, the CDR3 is TGTGCCAGTACTATGGCGGGGGCGGCCAAAAACATTCAGTACTTC.

The sample holds a few counts of this clone. V gene TRBV7-3 combines with J gene TRBJ2-5, with 11 positions matching TRBD2. The CDR3 extends over 19 amino acids. J was trimmed by 2 bases and V by 2 bases; bases with no gene match: 13. The germline V gene has CDR1 SGHTA and CDR2 FQGTGA. The DNA of the CDR3 is TGTGCCAGCAGCTTATCTAGCGGGGGGATTAAACGGATTCAAGAGACCCAGTACTTC. Translation: CASSLSSGGIKRIQETQYF.

The chain is built from TRBV5-4 and TRBJ2-7; maybe TRBD1 (6 bases). Trimming removed 2 bases at V and 3 bases at J, with 12 bases between. Looked up from germline, CDR1 is SGHNT and CDR2 is YYREEE (reference sequence). The CDR3 contains 14 residues. The CDR3 DNA sequence: TGTGCCAGCAGCTTCCGGACAGAAGGCTACGAGCAGTACTTC. Its translation is CASSFRTEGYEQYF.

This clone was observed a handful of times. The rearrangement joins TRBV6-5 to TRBJ1-6; D not certain. The CDR3 runs to 14 residues. V was cut by 0 bases and J by 14 bases, with 14 bases left in between. CDR1 is MNHEY and CDR2 is SVGAGI in the germline V gene. In nucleotides, the CDR3 is TGTGCCAGCAGTTACTCGTCGGAGGCCCGCTCCCTCCACTTT. Translated, it gives CASSYSSEARSLHF.

This CDR3 reads CASSNRQGRDGELFF. The CDR3 DNA follows: TGCGCCAGCAGCAACAGACAGGGACGGGACGGGGAGCTGTTTTTT. V and J are TRBV5-1 and TRBJ2-2; 7 positions match TRBD1. Germline values: CDR1 SGHRS, CDR2 YFSETQ. After removal of 4 bases from V and 7 bases from J, the junction contained 10 bases not matched to a gene. The CDR3 length is 15 residues.

This sequence joins TRBV14 and TRBJ1-6, with D perhaps matching TRBD1 (5 bases). Germline loops: CDR1 SGHDN, CDR2 FVKESK. Trimming pared 6 bases from V and 9 bases from J, leaving 15 bases between. CDR3 length: 14 residues. The CDR3 reads CASSPRQRSSPLHF. The CDR3, as DNA: TGTGCCAGCAGTCCTCGACAGCGTAGTTCACCCCTCCACTTT.

The rearrangement uses TRBV27 and TRBJ2-1; 9 bases agree with TRBD2. V lost 1 base and J lost 4; bases outside the gene matches: 11. This CDR3 has 18 residues. Germline V lookup: CDR1 MNHEY, CDR2 SMNVEV (reference sequence). The CDR3 DNA reads as TGTGCCAGCAGTTTATTGGGGAGTGCGGGGGGGCCTTACAATGAGCAGTTCTTC. Protein product: CASSLLGSAGGPYNEQFF.

The genes are TRBV5-6 and TRBJ2-5, with 12 bases identical to TRBD2. Germline assignment: CDR1 SGHDT and CDR2 YYEEEE. V dropped 2 bases and J dropped 0; count of bases not matched to a gene: 8. The CDR3 consists of 18 residues. The CDR3 coding sequence is TGTGCCAGCAGCTTCTCGTTTACTAGCGGGGGGTACCAAGAGACCCAGTACTTC. Residues: CASSFSFTSGGYQETQYF.

This clone was seen just once. V is TRBV4-3 and J is TRBJ2-1; the D is unclear. Trimming took 0 bases from V and 9 from J, leaving 21 bases between them. There are 17 residues in the CDR3. Germline V lookup: CDR1 LGHNA, CDR2 YSLEER. The CDR3 DNA reads as TGCGCCAGCAGCCAAGATCTCGGAGTTTCCCCGCTTATTGAGCAGTTCTTC. Amino acid sequence: CASSQDLGVSPLIEQFF.

V and J are TRBV7-3 and TRBJ2-3; TRBD2 aligns across 14 bases. Germline V lookup: CDR1 SGHTA, CDR2 FQGTGA. The junction had 2 bases not matched to a gene; V was cut back by 4 bases and J by 2 bases. The CDR3 contains 16 residues. CDR3 bases: TGTGCCAGCAGCTCGGGACTAGCGGGGGACACAGATACGCAGTATTTT. Protein sequence: CASSSGLAGDTDTQYF.

The gene calls are TRBV7-9 and TRBJ1-3; 8 bases fit TRBD1. Germline V gene sequence: CDR1 SEHNR, CDR2 FQNEAQ (reference sequence). There are 14 residues in the CDR3. The ends lost 5 bases at V and 4 bases at J; junction bases unmatched: 4. CDR3: CASSAQGGGNTIYF. The CDR3 DNA reads as TGTGCCAGCAGCGCACAGGGGGGCGGAAACACCATATATTTT.

The chain carries TRBV15 and TRBJ2-7, with D perhaps matching TRBD1 (5 bases). This CDR3 is 15 amino acids long. Germline assignment: CDR1 LNHNV and CDR2 YYDKDF (reference sequence). V gave up 4 bases and J gave up 4 bases, with 17 bases separating them. CDR3 in amino acids: CATSTLQGEKYEQYF. CDR3 in DNA: TGTGCCACCAGCACCCTACAAGGGGAAAAGTACGAGCAGTACTTC.

J is TRBJ2-3 and V is TRBV12-5; 11 bases match TRBD2. The CDR3 has 21 amino acids. Trimming at V came to 1 base and at J to 2 bases, leaving 17 bases not matched to a gene. The germline V gene has CDR1 LGHNT and CDR2 FRNRAP. CDR3 DNA sequence: TGTGCTAGTGGTTTGGCCTTAGCGGGGGGGTCCCCGTTTGTACTCACAGATACGCAGTATTTT. Amino acids: CASGLALAGGSPFVLTDTQYF.

V usage is TRBV30 and J usage is TRBJ1-2; TRBD1 aligns across 8 bases. Trimming took 1 base from V and 3 from J; bases not matched to a gene: 1. There are 13 residues in the CDR3. The germline gives CDR1 GTSNPN, CDR2 SVGIG (reference sequence). CDR3 in amino acids: CAWSGQGYYGYTF. The CDR3 DNA is TGTGCCTGGAGTGGACAGGGGTACTATGGCTACACCTTC.

The rearrangement links TRBV18 to TRBJ1-1; the D is unclear. There are 12 residues in the CDR3. The V gene lost 2 bases and the J gene lost 5 bases, with 6 bases spanning the gap. CDR1 is KGHSH, CDR2 LQKENI, per germline. Written as DNA, the CDR3 is TGTGCCAGCTCACCAAGAGAGACTGAAGCTTTCTTT. Translated, it gives CASSPRETEAFF.

The chain combines TRBV5-1 with TRBJ2-1, with D perhaps matching TRBD2 (7 bases). Per germline, CDR1 SGHRS and CDR2 YFSETQ. Trimming removed 5 bases from V and 8 bases from J, with 17 bases in between. The CDR3 covers 14 residues. The CDR3 DNA is TGCGCCAGCAGTAGGACGGGGGGCGGAGATGAGCAGTTCTTC. Translated, it gives CASSRTGGGDEQFF.

The gene calls are TRBV27 and TRBJ2-1; tentative D call: TRBD2 (7 bases). The CDR3 extends over 14 amino acids. The V end was cut by 2 bases, the J end by 4 bases, with 9 bases between. CDR1 MNHEY and CDR2 SMNVEV come from the germline V gene (reference sequence). CDR3 loop: CASSLGGAYNEQFF. Here the CDR3 DNA reads TGTGCCAGCAGTTTAGGGGGGGCATACAATGAGCAGTTCTTC.

The chain combines TRBV27 with TRBJ1-2; D might be TRBD1 (6 bases). The V and J ends lost 0 bases and 8 bases respectively, with 13 bases between them. CDR1 is MNHEY and CDR2 is SMNVEV in the germline V gene (reference sequence). This CDR3 has 14 residues. This CDR3 is CASSLSPEQGGYTF. The DNA for the CDR3 is TGTGCCAGCAGTTTATCCCCTGAGCAGGGGGGCTACACCTTC.

The V call is TRBV6-5, the J call TRBJ2-3, with 10 bases that match TRBD2. This CDR3 is 15 amino acids long. Germline V lookup: CDR1 MNHEY, CDR2 SVGAGI. Unmatched junction bases numbered 3, after V lost 6 bases and J lost 0 bases. In nucleotides, the CDR3 is TGTGCCAGCAGGCCAGCGGGGGGGAGCACAGATACGCAGTATTTT. Its protein product is CASRPAGGSTDTQYF.

The genes are TRBV7-9 and TRBJ2-1; perhaps TRBD1 as D (5 bases). This CDR3 is 15 amino acids long. Germline CDR1 is SEHNR and CDR2 is FQNEAQ (reference sequence). Trimming shortened V by 3 bases and J by 0 bases, and 9 bases separated the two germline ends. CDR3 loop: CASSLRQGSYNEQFF. In nucleotides, the CDR3 is TGTGCCAGCAGCTTGCGTCAGGGCTCCTACAATGAGCAGTTCTTC.

In this sample, this clone turned up once. The chain combines TRBV7-3 with TRBJ2-7; 9 nucleotides line up with TRBD2. Germline V gene data show CDR1 as SGHTA and CDR2 as FQGTGA. The CDR3 runs to 14 residues. Trimming took 6 bases from V and 5 from J; bases not matched to a gene: 8. In DNA, the CDR3 is TGTGCCAGCAGTATGGCGGGGGGGACGCACGAGCAGTACTTC. This gives the protein CASSMAGGTHEQYF.

The rearrangement uses TRBV9 and TRBJ2-3; 9 bases are shared with TRBD2. After removal of 0 bases from V and 0 bases from J, the junction contained 8 bases not matched to a gene. CDR1 SGDLS and CDR2 YYNGEE come from the germline V gene. CDR3 size: 18 residues. CDR3 loop: CASSVGGGGGTSTDTQYF. Written as DNA, the CDR3 is TGTGCCAGCAGCGTAGGCGGCGGGGGGGGAACTAGCACAGATACGCAGTATTTT.